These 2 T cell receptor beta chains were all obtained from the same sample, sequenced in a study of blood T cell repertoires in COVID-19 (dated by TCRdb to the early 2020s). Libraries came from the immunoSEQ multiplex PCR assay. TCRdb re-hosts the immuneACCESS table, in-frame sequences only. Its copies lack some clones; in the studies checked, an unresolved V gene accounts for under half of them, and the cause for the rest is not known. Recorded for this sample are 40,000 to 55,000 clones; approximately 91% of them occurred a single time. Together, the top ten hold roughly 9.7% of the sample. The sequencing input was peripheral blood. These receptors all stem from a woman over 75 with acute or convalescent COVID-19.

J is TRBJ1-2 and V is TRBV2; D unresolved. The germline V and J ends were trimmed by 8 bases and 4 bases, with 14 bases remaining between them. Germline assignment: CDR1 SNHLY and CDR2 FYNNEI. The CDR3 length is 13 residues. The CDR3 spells CASHITDTYGYTF. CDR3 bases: TGTGCCAGCCACATCACAGACACCTATGGCTACACCTTC.

This CDR3 is CASSDKGPIIHHNSPLHF. The CDR3 DNA sequence: TGTGCCAGCAGCGACAAAGGTCCCATCATACATCATAATTCACCCCTCCACTTT. The V gene is TRBV3-1 (or the pseudogene TRBV3-2), the J gene TRBJ1-6, with D unclear. Trimming cost V 5 bases and J 5 bases, with 22 bases left between them. Germline loops: CDR1 LGHDT, CDR2 YNNKEL (reference sequence). This CDR3 spans 18 amino acids.